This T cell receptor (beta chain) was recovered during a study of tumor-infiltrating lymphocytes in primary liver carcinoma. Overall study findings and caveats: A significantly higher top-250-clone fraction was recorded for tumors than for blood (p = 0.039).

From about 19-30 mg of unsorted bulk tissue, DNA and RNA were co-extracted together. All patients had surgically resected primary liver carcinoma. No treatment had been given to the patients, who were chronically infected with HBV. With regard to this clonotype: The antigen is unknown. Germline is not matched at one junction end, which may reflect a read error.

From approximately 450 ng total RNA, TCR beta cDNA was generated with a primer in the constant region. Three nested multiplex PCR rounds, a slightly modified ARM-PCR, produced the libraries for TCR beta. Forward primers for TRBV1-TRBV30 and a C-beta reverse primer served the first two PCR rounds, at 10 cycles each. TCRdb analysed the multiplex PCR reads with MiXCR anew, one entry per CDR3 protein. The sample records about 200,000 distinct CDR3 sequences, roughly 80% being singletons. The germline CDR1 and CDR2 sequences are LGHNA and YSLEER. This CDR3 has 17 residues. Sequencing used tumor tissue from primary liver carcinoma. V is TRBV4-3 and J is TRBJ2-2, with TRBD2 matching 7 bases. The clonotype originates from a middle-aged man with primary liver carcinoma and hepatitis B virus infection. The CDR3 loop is CASSPRGGSLNTVELFF. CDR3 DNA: TGTGCCAGCAGCCCTAGGGGCGGGAGCCTAAACACCGTGGAGCTCTTTTTT.